These T cell receptor beta chains were read from a single sample in a study of CD4 and CD8 cells across lung adenocarcinoma regions. MiXCR, run by TCRdb on the PCR reads, gives a single entry per CDR3 protein. The repertoire has tens of thousands of distinct CDR3 sequences, approximately 50% of them found once; the top ten carry approximately 48%. The specimen was CD8+ T cells from the center of a lung tumor. The receptors were gathered from a male donor with lung adenocarcinoma. The CD4 and CD8 labels of this study may be unreliable. Each CDR3 is given with its conserved first and last residue. D genes are given only for firm matches. Clone size appears in some rows only: once, few, many, or a class for an expanded clone.

j_gene | v_gene | abundance | d_gene | CDR3nt | CDR3aa
TRBJ2-2 | TRBV6-1 | - | - | TGTGCCAGCAGCGGACAGCCGGTTGGCACCGATGCGCAGTTTTTT | CASSGQPVGTDAQFF
TRBJ2-3 | TRBV6-6 | medium-sized | - | TGTGCCAGCAGGAGGGACCCCGCCAGGTTTGATACGCAGTATTTT | CASRRDPARFDTQYF
TRBJ1-3 | TRBV6-1 | - | - | TGTGCCAGCAGCCGGGACAACTCTGGAAACACCATATATTTT | CASSRDNSGNTIYF
TRBJ2-3 | TRBV6-1 | many | TRBD2 | TGTGCCAGCAGGGGGGGACGACTAGCGGGACAGCATACGCAGTATTTT | CASRGGRLAGQHTQYF
TRBJ1-1 | TRBV20-1 | few | - | TGCAGTGCTAGGAGGGAGGGAGGGGACACTGAAGCTTTCTTT | CSARREGGDTEAFF
TRBJ2-3 | TRBV10-3 | - | - | TGTGCCTCCAGGGCTTTATCGGGGATGGGGGACACAGATACGCAGTATTTT | CASRALSGMGDTDTQYF
TRBJ2-1 | TRBV11-2 | many | - | TGTGCCAGCAGTAGCGGATGGGGATCCTACAATGAGCAGTTCTTC | CASSSGWGSYNEQFF
TRBJ2-1 | TRBV6-1 | many | TRBD2 | TGTGCCAGCATCAGGGCTAGCGGGATAGATGAGCAGTTCTTC | CASIRASGIDEQFF
TRBJ1-1 | TRBV10-3 | - | - | TGTGCCATCAAGCCACGGGAAGGCACTGAAGCTTTCTTT | CAIKPREGTEAFF
TRBJ2-3 | TRBV6-1 | - | TRBD1 | TGTGCCGGCAGAGGGGGCCGGGACACAGATACGCAGTATTTT | CAGRGGRDTDTQYF
TRBJ2-4 | TRBV6-1 | - | - | TGTGCCAGCAGCGAGGGGGGAGGGGGGCGGCGAGCCAAAGACACTCAGTACTTC | CASSEGGGGRRAKDTQYF
TRBJ2-1 | TRBV9 | many | - | TGTGCCAGCAGCGTCCTGGAACGCAATGAGCAGTTCTTC | CASSVLERNEQFF
TRBJ2-1 | TRBV7-6 | - | - | TGTGCCAGCAGCTCACACCCAAACAATGAGCAGTTCTTC | CASSSHPNNEQFF
TRBJ2-4 | TRBV6-1 | - | - | TGTGCCAGGGGGCTGGGCGCCACAGATACTCAGTACTTC | CARGLGATDTQYF
TRBJ1-4 | TRBV6-1 | many | - | TGTGCCAGCAGGACAGCCTCAACTAATGAAAAACTGTTTTTT | CASRTASTNEKLFF
TRBJ2-3 | TRBV10-2 | - | - | TGCGCCAGCGCCCTAAACTCCGATACGCAGTATTTC | CASALNSDTQYF
TRBJ1-2 | TRBV6-1 | few | - | TGTGCCAGCACGGGGTTTCAGGGAGACTATGGCTACACCTTC | CASTGFQGDYGYTF
TRBJ2-5 | TRBV7-3 | few | TRBD2 | TGTGCCAGCAGCTTAACGGGACTAGCGGGAGTTGAGACCCAGTACTTC | CASSLTGLAGVETQYF
TRBJ1-4 | TRBV6-1 | - | - | TGTGCCAGCAGAGTCGGGGGAGGTGATGAAAAACTGTTTTTT | CASRVGGGDEKLFF
TRBJ2-1 | TRBV9 | - | - | TGTGCCAGCAGCGTAGGGGGGGCGGGGGAGAATGAGCAGTTCTTC | CASSVGGAGENEQFF
TRBJ1-6 | TRBV6-1 | many | TRBD1 | TGTGCCAGCAGTGGGGTAACAGGGGATTCACCCCTCCACTTT | CASSGVTGDSPLHF
TRBJ2-7 | TRBV6-5 | - | - | TGTGCCAGCAGTTACGGGGACTCTGCCTACGAGCAGTACTTC | CASSYGDSAYEQYF
TRBJ1-4 | TRBV7-2 | few | - | TGTGCCAGCAGCTTAGTGGGGGGGTCCCATGAAAAACTGTTTTTT | CASSLVGGSHEKLFF
TRBJ2-7 | TRBV12-3/TRBV12-4 | many | - | TGTGCCAGCAGTTTAGGCACCTCCTACGAGCAGTACTTC | CASSLGTSYEQYF
TRBJ1-1 | TRBV12-3/TRBV12-4 | many | TRBD1 | TGTGCCAGCAGTCTACAGGGGCTGAACACTGAAGCTTTCTTT | CASSLQGLNTEAFF
TRBJ2-5 | TRBV10-3 | - | - | TGTGCGGGGAGCGAACGCCCAGGCACAGAGACCCAGTACTTC | CAGSERPGTETQYF
TRBJ2-7 | TRBV15 | few | - | TGTGCCACCAGCAGAGCAGACGTCAGCGAGCAGTACTTC | CATSRADVSEQYF
TRBJ2-3 | TRBV6-5 | - | - | TGTGCCAGCGGGTACTTCCGCCCAGATACGCAGTATTTT | CASGYFRPDTQYF
TRBJ2-7 | TRBV4-2 | - | TRBD2 | TGTGCCAGCAGCCAAGAATCTAGAACTAGCGGGAGGGACGAGCAGTACTTC | CASSQESRTSGRDEQYF
TRBJ2-5 | TRBV4-1 | once | - | TGCGCCAGCGGGGGGATCGGGGGCCGAGGCCAAGAGACCCAGTACTTC | CASGGIGGRGQETQYF
TRBJ2-7 | TRBV6-1 | many | - | TGTGCCAGCAGCCTAGGGGCAGGGGCGGTCTACGAGCAGTACTTC | CASSLGAGAVYEQYF
TRBJ2-2 | TRBV20-1 | few | TRBD2 | TGCAGTGCTAGAGATCCGGGGGGGGCGAGGACCGGGGAGCTGTTTTTT | CSARDPGGARTGELFF
TRBJ2-5 | TRBV10-3 | - | - | TGTGGCGCGGGTTACGCGCACAGCGGCCCAGAGACCCAGTACTTT | CGAGYAHSGPETQYF
TRBJ2-2 | TRBV27 | - | TRBD2 | TGTGCCAGCAGTTTACGCCCCTCTATCGTAGCGGGAAGGAATACCGGGGAGCTGTTTTTT | CASSLRPSIVAGRNTGELFF
TRBJ2-1 | TRBV4-1 | few | - | TGCGCCAGCAGCCAAGGCGGAGGGAAGAGGAATGAGCAGTTCTTC | CASSQGGGKRNEQFF
TRBJ2-5 | TRBV27 | - | - | TGTGCCGGGGGGCTTGGGGGGCGTGGCACAGAGACCCAGTACTTT | CAGGLGGRGTETQYF
TRBJ2-3 | TRBV20-1 | - | - | TGCAGTGCTAGAGAAGGACTTACCACAGATACGCAGTATTTT | CSAREGLTTDTQYF
TRBJ2-2 | TRBV7-7 | - | TRBD2 | TGTGCTAGCAGCCCCACTAGCGGAACCGGGGAGCTGTTTTTT | CASSPTSGTGELFF
TRBJ2-2 | TRBV7-7 | - | - | TGTGCTAGCAGCTCCTACCAGGGCGGGGAGCTGTTTTTT | CASSSYQGGELFF
TRBJ2-5 | TRBV9 | - | TRBD2 | TGTGCCAGCAGCCCCAGCGGGAGGGCTTGGGAGACCCAGTACTTC | CASSPSGRAWETQYF
TRBJ2-3 | TRBV6-1 | - | TRBD1 | TGTGCCAGCAGTGACACCCGGGACAGGGATCAGTATTTT | CASSDTRDRDQYF
TRBJ2-3 | TRBV25-1 | once | TRBD2 | TGTGCCAGCAGTGAATTCGGGAGGGACCAAGATACGCAGTATTTT | CASSEFGRDQDTQYF
TRBJ2-4 | TRBV27 | - | - | TGTGCCACGGGGCTGGGAGCCAAAAACATTCAGTACTTC | CATGLGAKNIQYF
TRBJ2-7 | TRBV10-1 | medium-sized | - | TGCGCCAGCAGCCCTAGTCGAACCCTCGAGCAGTACTTC | CASSPSRTLEQYF
TRBJ1-2 | TRBV15 | many | - | TGTGCCACCAGCGGCGGGTTAAACTATGGCTACACCTTC | CATSGGLNYGYTF
TRBJ2-3 | TRBV6-5 | many | - | TGTGCCAGCAGTTATTTGTCGGGAATCCCTAGCACAGATACGCAGTATTTT | CASSYLSGIPSTDTQYF
TRBJ2-4 | TRBV10-1 | - | - | TGCGCCAGCAGTGGGAACCCGGGGCTGGGAGACAAAGATACGCAGTACTTC | CASSGNPGLGDKDTQYF
TRBJ2-3 | TRBV11-1 | few | - | TGTGCCAGCAGCTTAGAGGGAGCGGTCGCAGATACGCAGTATTTT | CASSLEGAVADTQYF
TRBJ2-2 | TRBV9 | once | - | TGTGCCAGCAGCGCCACTAGAGTTATCGGGGAGCTGTTTTTT | CASSATRVIGELFF
TRBJ2-5 | TRBV6-1 | few | - | TGTGCCAGCAGGGGACGCGGGGGCGGTGACCAAGACACCCAGTACTTC | CASRGRGGGDQDTQYF
TRBJ1-4 | TRBV6-5 | - | - | TGTGCCAGCAGATATCACAGGGCTACTAATGAAAAACTGTTTTTT | CASRYHRATNEKLFF
TRBJ2-4 | TRBV6-4 | - | TRBD1 | TGTGCCAGCATCGCCCGGGACAGGGGTTTAAACATTCAGTACTTC | CASIARDRGLNIQYF
TRBJ2-2 | TRBV6-1 | - | TRBD2 | TGTGCCAGCAGAGCACTAGCGGGAAGCTTTGGGGAGCTGTTTTTT | CASRALAGSFGELFF